These 31 T cell receptor beta chains share one sample of origin, sequenced in a study of radiotherapy plus CTLA-4 blockade in lung cancer. Data came from immunoSEQ multiplex PCR; TCRdb stores just in-frame clones and leaves some out. This sample has approximately 98,000 clones; roughly 80% occur once, and the top ten carry 3% to 4%. The source material was peripheral blood, sampled from a patient treated with radiotherapy plus ipilimumab. These receptors came from a human donor with non-small cell lung cancer who had a partial response to radiotherapy plus ipilimumab.

This chain links TRBV5-1 with TRBJ2-1; 16 nucleotides agree with TRBD2. CDR1 SGHRS and CDR2 YFSETQ come from the germline V gene. Germline trimming cut 1 base from V and 6 bases from J; bases unmatched to any gene: 4. CDR3 length: 17 residues. The CDR3 here is CASSLIGTSGRANEQFF. In nucleotides, the CDR3 is TGCGCCAGCAGCTTGATCGGGACTAGCGGGAGGGCCAATGAGCAGTTCTTC.

The chain is built from TRBV6-5 and TRBJ1-3, with TRBD1 as a possible D gene (6 bases). Trimming removed 0 bases from V and 5 bases from J, with 11 bases in between. The germline V gene has CDR1 MNHEY and CDR2 SVGAGI. The CDR3 spans 15 residues. CDR3 bases: TGTGCCAGCAGTTACTCTGGACAGAGCCGAAACACCATATATTTT. Translated, it gives CASSYSGQSRNTIYF.

The chain couples TRBV7-9 to TRBJ1-5; tentative D call: TRBD1 (5 bases). This CDR3 has 14 amino acids. Per the germline V gene, CDR1 is SEHNR and CDR2 is FQNEAQ (reference sequence). Between the trimmed V and J ends, which lost 1 base and 5 bases, there was a span of 9 bases. The CDR3 loop is CASSLEGVHQPQHF. In nucleotides, the CDR3 is TGTGCCAGCAGCTTAGAAGGGGTCCATCAGCCCCAGCATTTT.

This clone was counted a few times. The V and J genes are TRBV12-5 and TRBJ2-3, with 9 bases matching TRBD2. CDR3 size: 17 residues. J lost 6 bases, V lost 0 bases, and 10 bases had no gene match. Germline V gives CDR1 LGHNT, CDR2 FRNRAP. The CDR3 loop reads CASGLVISGSRMDTQYF. CDR3 DNA sequence: TGTGCTAGTGGTTTGGTGATTAGCGGGAGTAGGATGGATACGCAGTATTTT.

Here the CDR3 reads CASSESGAGELFF. CDR3 sequence (DNA): TGTGCCAGCAGCGAAAGTGGAGCCGGGGAGCTGTTTTTT. The rearrangement links TRBV9 to TRBJ2-2; D not certain. Between the trimmed V and J ends, which lost 3 bases and 6 bases, there was a span of 9 bases. This CDR3 has 13 amino acids. The germline V gene encodes CDR1 SGDLS and CDR2 YYNGEE. The variable domain in full, with the rest retrieved from reference TRBV9 and TRBJ2-2, is DSGVTQTPKHLITATGQRVTLRCSPRSGDLSVYWYQQSLDQGLQFLIQYYNGEERAKGNILERFSAQQFPDLHSELNLSSLELGDSALYFCASSESGAGELFFGEGSRLTVL.

Concerning this clone: The junction differs from germline at one of its ends, possibly a read error. The V gene is TRBV5-5, the J gene TRBJ2-7; 7 nucleotides line up with TRBD1. This CDR3 comprises 12 residues. Germline CDR1 and CDR2: SGHKS and YYEKEE (reference sequence). This chain's CDR3 is CASSSGGQEVLF. CDR3 bases: TGTGCCAGCAGCTCCGGTGGACAGGAGGTCCTTTTC.

CDR3 in amino acids: CASKGGLAGDEQFF. The CDR3 nucleotides read TGTGCCAGCAAAGGAGGACTAGCGGGAGATGAGCAGTTCTTC. V usage is TRBV2 and J usage is TRBJ2-1; TRBD2 aligns across 13 bases. The CDR3 covers 14 residues. V shed 7 bases and J 8 bases; nucleotides not matched to a gene: 5. Germline V CDR1 and CDR2: SNHLY, FYNNEI.

The chain links TRBV11-2 to TRBJ2-1; the match to TRBD1 covers 7 bases. Germline V gene data show CDR1 as SGHAT and CDR2 as FQNNGV. This CDR3 region has 18 residues. J lost 0 bases, V lost 0 bases, and 8 bases had no gene match. The CDR3 is CASSLDQARTGSYNEQFF. DNA for the CDR3: TGTGCCAGCAGCTTAGACCAAGCCCGGACAGGCTCCTACAATGAGCAGTTCTTC.

The J gene is TRBJ1-2, the V gene TRBV19; D ambiguous. The CDR3 consists of 14 residues. Trimming shortened V by 4 bases and J by 3 bases, and 12 bases separated the two germline ends. Germline CDR1 LNHDA, CDR2 SQIVND (reference sequence). The CDR3 protein is CASSRSRGDYGYTF. DNA for the CDR3: TGTGCCAGTAGTAGGAGTCGGGGAGACTATGGCTACACCTTC.

This clone appeared a few times. This chain connects TRBV27 to TRBJ1-1; a possible D gene is TRBD1 (6 bases). Trimming took off 2 bases at V and 3 bases at J, with 19 bases between the two ends. CDR3 length: 17 residues. Per the germline V gene, CDR1 is MNHEY and CDR2 is SMNVEV (reference sequence). CDR3: CASSLRGKAGVDTEAFF. The DNA of the CDR3 is TGTGCCAGCAGTTTAAGGGGGAAGGCAGGGGTAGACACTGAAGCTTTCTTT.

The V gene is TRBV6-1, the J gene TRBJ1-1; 9 bases map to TRBD1. CDR1 and CDR2 (germline): MNHNS, SASEGT. The CDR3 is made up of 12 amino acids. Losses at the gene ends were 4 bases for V and 11 bases for J; bases not matched to a gene: 5. The CDR3, as DNA: TGTGCCAGCAGTGGGGGGACAGGGTGGGCTTTCTTT. It translates to CASSGGTGWAFF.

This clone was counted between two and nine times. The chain couples TRBV7-2 to TRBJ2-5, with a weak D call TRBD2 (5 bases). Germline V gives CDR1 SGHTA, CDR2 FQGNSA. Trimming took off 2 bases at V and 2 bases at J, with 9 bases between the two ends. The CDR3 runs 14 residues. The CDR3 DNA follows: TGTGCCAGCAGCTTACGAGCGGCACAAGAGACCCAGTACTTC. Amino acid sequence: CASSLRAAQETQYF.

The chain carries TRBV2 and TRBJ2-1; possible D gene TRBD1, 5 bases. The CDR3 sequence is 16 residues long. Between the trimmed V and J ends, which lost 6 bases and 4 bases, there was a span of 19 bases. Germline V gene data show CDR1 as SNHLY and CDR2 as FYNNEI. CDR3 nucleotides: TGTGCCAGCAGCCGCGCTAGGGGCCGAGCGTACAATGAGCAGTTCTTC. It specifies CASSRARGRAYNEQFF.

This chain connects TRBV7-2 to TRBJ2-5; tentative D call: TRBD2 (5 bases). The germline V and J ends were trimmed by 7 bases and 5 bases, with 11 bases remaining between them. The CDR3 loop spans 12 amino acids. Germline V gene data show CDR1 as SGHTA and CDR2 as FQGNSA. This CDR3 reads CASTNPGETQYF. CDR3 DNA sequence: TGTGCCAGCACCAACCCGGGGGAGACCCAGTACTTC.

In DNA form, the CDR3 reads TGTGCCAGCAGCTCACAAGGGACTAGCGCAAACTACAATGAGCAGTTCTTC. Amino acids: CASSSQGTSANYNEQFF. The chain links TRBV11-1 to TRBJ2-1, with 10 nucleotides matching TRBD2. CDR3 size: 17 residues. Germline V gives CDR1 SGHAT, CDR2 FQDESV (reference sequence). V shed 4 bases and J 3 bases; nucleotides not matched to a gene: 9.

The rearrangement links TRBV28 to TRBJ2-3; maybe TRBD2 (6 bases). This CDR3 is 14 amino acids long. CDR1 and CDR2 (germline): MDHEN, SYDVKM. Trimming took off 5 bases at V and 0 bases at J, with 9 bases between the two ends. The CDR3 loop reads CASSPGTSTDTQYF. In DNA, the CDR3 is TGTGCCAGCAGTCCTGGGACTAGCACAGATACGCAGTATTTT.

This chain uses TRBV5-4 with TRBJ2-5; 8 nucleotides align to TRBD2. The CDR3 sequence is 15 residues long. Germline V gene data show CDR1 as SGHNT and CDR2 as YYREEE (reference sequence). The V segment lost 6 bases and the J segment 5 bases; nucleotides outside the gene matches: 12. The CDR3 DNA follows: TGTGCCAGCACCACCGGGAGGGCGGGAGGCGAGACCCAGTACTTC. Translation gives CASTTGRAGGETQYF. Full variable domain (missing parts from reference TRBV5-4 and TRBJ2-5): ETGVTQSPTHLIKTRGQQVTLRCSSQSGHNTVSWYQQALGQGPQFIFQYYREEENGRGNFPPRFSGLQFPNYSSELNVNALELDDSALYLCASTTGRAGGETQYFGPGTRLLVL.

The V and J genes are TRBV5-1 and TRBJ2-1; a possible D gene is TRBD2 (6 bases). Between the trimmed V and J ends, which lost 0 bases and 8 bases, there was a span of 18 bases. Germline CDR1 reads SGHRS; CDR2 reads YFSETQ. CDR3 size: 16 residues. CDR3 in amino acids: CASSLESGGASHEQFF. The DNA of the CDR3 is TGCGCCAGCAGCTTGGAATCCGGCGGGGCTTCCCATGAGCAGTTCTTC.

The chain has TRBV10-1 and TRBJ2-2; D is unresolved. This CDR3 has 12 residues. Germline V gene sequence: CDR1 WNHNN, CDR2 SYGVQD (reference sequence). The V end lost 8 bases, the J end lost 6 bases, and 10 bases lay between the germline ends. The CDR3, as DNA: TGCGCCAGCGAGAGTTCATCCGGGGAGCTGTTTTTT. Translating it yields CASESSSGELFF.

This chain links TRBV18 with TRBJ2-7, with TRBD1 matching 10 bases. The germline V gene has CDR1 KGHSH and CDR2 LQKENI. V was clipped by 6 bases and J by 5 bases; unmatched bases: 10. This CDR3 spans 15 amino acids. CDR3 protein: CASSPAGQGGHEQYF. The CDR3 DNA is TGTGCCAGCTCCCCAGCAGGACAGGGGGGCCACGAGCAGTACTTC.

V gene TRBV10-1 combines with J gene TRBJ2-4, with 8 bases aligning to TRBD2. CDR1 and CDR2 from the germline V gene are WNHNN and SYGVQD (reference sequence). V was clipped by 9 bases and J by 9 bases; unmatched bases: 19. This CDR3 spans 16 amino acids. This CDR3 reads CASRGGSPRRGGIQYF. The DNA for the CDR3 is TGCGCCAGTCGGGGGGGGTCCCCTCGTCGCGGAGGCATTCAGTACTTC.

This chain joins TRBV11-2 and TRBJ2-2, with 8 bases that match TRBD2. Germline values: CDR1 SGHAT, CDR2 FQNNGV. The CDR3 runs 16 residues. V lost 1 base and J lost 5; bases outside the gene matches: 6. CDR3 DNA sequence: TGTGCCAGCAGCTTAGCGGGAGGGAGATGGACCGGGGAGCTGTTTTTT. It specifies CASSLAGGRWTGELFF.

The genes are TRBV28 and TRBJ2-3; D is possibly TRBD1 (5 bases). The CDR3 runs 15 residues. V lost 8 bases, J lost 5 bases, and 20 bases lay in between. The V gene's germline CDR1 is MDHEN and CDR2 SYDVKM. The CDR3 nucleotides are TGTGCCAGCTTGACACAAGGGGTTGCAGGAGATACGCAGTATTTT. It is translated as CASLTQGVAGDTQYF. Variable domain in full (rest from reference TRBV28 and TRBJ2-3): DVKVTQSSRYLVKRTGEKVFLECVQDMDHENMFWYRQDPGLGLRLIYFSYDVKMKEKGDIPEGYSVSREKKERFSLILESASTNQTSMYLCASLTQGVAGDTQYFGPGTRLTVL.

The chain joins TRBV28 to TRBJ2-1; D uncertain. CDR3 length: 12 amino acids. Trimming took off 2 bases at V and 4 bases at J, with 3 bases between the two ends. Germline CDR1 MDHEN, CDR2 SYDVKM. The CDR3: CASSLLYNEQFF. The CDR3 DNA reads TGTGCCAGCAGTTTACTGTACAATGAGCAGTTCTTC. Complete variable domain (other parts from reference TRBV28 and TRBJ2-1): DVKVTQSSRYLVKRTGEKVFLECVQDMDHENMFWYRQDPGLGLRLIYFSYDVKMKEKGDIPEGYSVSREKKERFSLILESASTNQTSMYLCASSLLYNEQFFGPGTRLTVL.

The chain combines TRBV7-2 with TRBJ2-7; 10 bases fit TRBD1. CDR1 and CDR2 (germline): SGHTA, FQGNSA. The CDR3 runs 15 residues. The J segment lost 2 bases and the V segment lost 5 bases, leaving 6 bases of the junction unmatched. The CDR3 coding sequence is TGTGCCAGCAGCCCCAGGACAGGGGGTGCCTACGAGCAGTACTTC. Translation: CASSPRTGGAYEQYF.

The rearrangement joins TRBV9 to TRBJ2-7; the match to TRBD1 covers 8 bases. V trimming: 0 bases; J trimming: 5 bases; junction bases outside the gene matches: 4. Germline V lookup: CDR1 SGDLS, CDR2 YYNGEE. The CDR3 has 14 residues. The CDR3 sequence: CASSVGDRNHEQYF. CDR3 sequence (DNA): TGTGCCAGCAGCGTAGGGGACAGGAACCACGAGCAGTACTTC.

V and J are TRBV5-6 and TRBJ1-3; no definite D call. The length of the CDR3 is 15 residues. V shed 1 base and J shed 1 base, with 9 bases lying between them. Germline CDR1 SGHDT, CDR2 YYEEEE. CDR3 sequence reads: CASSLRGRSGNTIYF. CDR3 bases: TGTGCCAGCAGCTTGCGGGGTAGGTCTGGAAACACCATATATTTT. The whole variable domain, filled in from reference TRBV5-6 and TRBJ1-3, reads DAGVTQSPTHLIKTRGQQVTLRCSPKSGHDTVSWYQQALGQGPQFIFQYYEEEERQRGNFPDRFSGHQFPNYSSELNVNALLLGDSALYLCASSLRGRSGNTIYFGEGSWLTVV.

The chain has TRBV28 and TRBJ2-1, with D perhaps matching TRBD2 (5 bases). This CDR3 is 14 amino acids long. Trimming took 2 bases from V and 6 from J, leaving 11 bases between them. Germline CDR1 MDHEN, CDR2 SYDVKM. The CDR3 region is CASSLGGSANEQFF. The CDR3 DNA reads as TGTGCCAGCAGTTTAGGCGGGTCCGCCAATGAGCAGTTCTTC. The variable domain in full, with the rest retrieved from reference TRBV28 and TRBJ2-1, is DVKVTQSSRYLVKRTGEKVFLECVQDMDHENMFWYRQDPGLGLRLIYFSYDVKMKEKGDIPEGYSVSREKKERFSLILESASTNQTSMYLCASSLGGSANEQFFGPGTRLTVL.

Concerning this clone itself: In the same sample, other DNA sequences code for this CDR3. V usage is TRBV6-6 and J usage is TRBJ1-2; 7 nucleotides align to TRBD1. Looked up from germline, CDR1 is MNHNY and CDR2 is SVGAGI (reference sequence). The CDR3 length is 14 residues. V trimming: 6 bases; J trimming: 0 bases; junction bases outside the gene matches: 4. Here the CDR3 DNA reads TGTGCCAGCAGCTCAGGGACAGCTAACTATGGCTACACCTTC. Protein: CASSSGTANYGYTF.

V usage is TRBV15 and J usage is TRBJ1-4; TRBD1 might be the D (6 bases). Trimming took 5 bases from V and 6 from J, leaving 28 bases between them. Germline CDR1 LNHNV, CDR2 YYDKDF (reference sequence). The CDR3 length is 19 residues. In nucleotides, the CDR3 is TGTGCCACCAGCCGAGTTTTCCCCACTACAGGGATTAAGGATGAAAAACTGTTTTTT. This gives the protein CATSRVFPTTGIKDEKLFF. Full variable domain (rest looked up from reference TRBV15 and TRBJ1-4): DAMVIQNPRYQVTQFGKPVTLSCSQTLNHNVMYWYQQKSSQAPKLLFHYYDKDFNNEADTPDNFQSRRPNTSFCFLDIRSPGLGDTAMYLCATSRVFPTTGIKDEKLFFGSGTQLSVL.

The chain employs TRBV6-5 and TRBJ2-7; TRBD2 might be the D (6 bases). V was clipped by 5 bases and J by 9 bases, with 17 bases between them. Germline-derived CDR1 and CDR2 are MNHEY and SVGAGI. The CDR3 runs 13 residues. DNA of the CDR3: TGTGCCAGCAGTGAAAGGCGGTTCGGGGGGCAGTACTTC. It encodes CASSERRFGGQYF.